Presented here are 4 T cell receptor beta chains from one specimen sequenced in a study of regulatory T cells in long-lasting Graves disease. Construction of the TCR beta libraries employed iRepertoire HTBI primers in conjunction with Arm-PCR of CDR3 regions. Using its own MiXCR run on the multiplex PCR reads, TCRdb lists one record per CDR3 protein. The table includes about 450,000 distinct CDR3 sequences, 20% to 25% detected once. The time point denotes: persistent/refractory GD, antithyroid drugs over 5 years with positive TRAb. PBMC-derived RNA was used for the TCR library. The material sequenced was peripheral blood mononuclear cells (PBMCs), taken when the disease was refractory, from a patient treated with antithyroid drugs. The origin of the receptors is a female donor with Graves disease.

This clonotype turned up a few times. This rearrangement joins TRBV13 to TRBJ2-1, with a possible D match to TRBD2 (6 bases). The CDR3 loop spans 16 amino acids. Per germline, CDR1 PRHDT and CDR2 FYEKMQ (reference sequence). The V and J ends lost 5 bases and 0 bases respectively, with 14 bases between them. The chain's CDR3 is CASSPLADTSYNEQFF. The CDR3 coding sequence is TGTGCCAGCAGCCCTTTAGCGGACACCTCCTACAATGAGCAGTTCTTC.

This chain links TRBV19 with TRBJ2-6; possibly TRBD1 for D (6 bases). V was clipped by 2 bases and J by 6 bases, with 11 bases between them. From germline, CDR1 is LNHDA and CDR2 SQIVND (reference sequence). The CDR3 consists of 15 residues. CDR3 nucleotide sequence: TGTGCCAGTAGTATATCCCCAGGGGTGGCCAACGTCCTGACTTTC. Its translation: CASSISPGVANVLTF.

Many counts were recorded for this clonotype. The chain employs TRBV20-1 and TRBJ1-2, with a possible D match to TRBD1 (5 bases). The CDR3 runs to 13 residues. Looked up from germline, CDR1 is DFQATT and CDR2 is SNEGSKA (reference sequence). Deletions cut 0 bases from V and 8 bases from J, with 13 bases between. The CDR3 protein is CSARDSREVGYTF. CDR3 DNA: TGCAGTGCTAGAGATTCCAGGGAGGTGGGCTACACCTTC.

This clonotype was seen a handful of times. The V call is TRBV5-1, the J call TRBJ2-7, with a tentative D call TRBD1 (6 bases). V lost 0 bases, J lost 2 bases, and 15 bases lay in between. The CDR3 consists of 16 residues. Germline CDR1 SGHRS, CDR2 YFSETQ. The CDR3 reads CASSLDGQRSPYEQYF. The CDR3, as DNA: TGCGCCAGCAGCTTGGACGGACAGCGATCCCCCTACGAGCAGTACTTC. Full variable domain (rest looked up from reference TRBV5-1 and TRBJ2-7): KAGVTQTPRYLIKTRGQQVTLSCSPISGHRSVSWYQQTPGQGLQFLFEYFSETQRNKGNFPGRFSGRQFSNSRSEMNVSTLELGDSALYLCASSLDGQRSPYEQYFGPGTRLTVT.